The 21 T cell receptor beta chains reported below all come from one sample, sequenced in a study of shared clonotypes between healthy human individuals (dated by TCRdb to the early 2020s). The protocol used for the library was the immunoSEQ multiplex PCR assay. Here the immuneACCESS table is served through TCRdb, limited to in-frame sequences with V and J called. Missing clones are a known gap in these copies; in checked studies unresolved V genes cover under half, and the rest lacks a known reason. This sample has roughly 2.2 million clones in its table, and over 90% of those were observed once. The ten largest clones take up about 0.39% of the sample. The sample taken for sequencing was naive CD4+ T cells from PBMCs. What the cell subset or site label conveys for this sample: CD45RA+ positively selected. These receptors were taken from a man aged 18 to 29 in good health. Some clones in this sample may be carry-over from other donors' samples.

The CDR3 DNA follows: TGCAGCCGGTGGTCTACGCCCCTCTGCGACATGGTCGGCTCCTACGAGCAGTACTTC. Amino acid sequence: CSRWSTPLCDMVGSYEQYF. The gene calls are TRBV29-1 and TRBJ2-5; D remains unclear. The tail of the sequence fits TRBJ2-7 better, so the J call may be wrong. In germline, CDR1 is SQVTM, CDR2 ANQGSEA. This CDR3 is built from 19 residues.

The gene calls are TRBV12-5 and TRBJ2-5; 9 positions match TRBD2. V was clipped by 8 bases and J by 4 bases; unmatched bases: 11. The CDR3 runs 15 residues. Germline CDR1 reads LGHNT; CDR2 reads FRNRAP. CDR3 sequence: CASSRGREGLETQYF. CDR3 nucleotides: TGTGCTAGTTCACGAGGGCGGGAGGGCTTAGAGACCCAGTACTTC. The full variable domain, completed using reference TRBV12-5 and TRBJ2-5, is DARVTQTPRHKVTEMGQEVTMRCQPILGHNTVFWYRQTMMQGLELLAYFRNRAPLDDSGMPKDRFSAEMPDATLATLKIQPSEPRDSAVYFCASSRGREGLETQYFGPGTRLLVL.

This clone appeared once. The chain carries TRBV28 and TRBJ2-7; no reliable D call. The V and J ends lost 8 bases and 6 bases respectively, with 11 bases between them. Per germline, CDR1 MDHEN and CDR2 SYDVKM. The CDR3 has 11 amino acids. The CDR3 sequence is CASSVGSEQYF. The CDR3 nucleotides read TGTGCCAGCTCCGTTGGAAGCGAGCAGTACTTC.

Here the CDR3 DNA reads TGTGCCAGCAGTGAATACAGAGGGGGCTTCAATGAGCAGTTCTTC. Residues: CASSEYRGGFNEQFF. The chain uses TRBV25-1 and TRBJ2-1; 7 bases fit TRBD1. Germline values: CDR1 MGHDK, CDR2 SYGVNS. Losses at the gene ends were 0 bases for V and 6 bases for J; bases not matched to a gene: 5. This CDR3 is built from 15 residues.

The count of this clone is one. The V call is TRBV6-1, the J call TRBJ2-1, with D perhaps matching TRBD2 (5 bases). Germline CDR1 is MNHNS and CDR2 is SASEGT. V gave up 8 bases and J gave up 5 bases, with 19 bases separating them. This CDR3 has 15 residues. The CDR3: CASAIKGGPNNEQFF. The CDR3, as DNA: TGTGCCAGCGCCATCAAGGGCGGGCCAAACAATGAGCAGTTCTTC.

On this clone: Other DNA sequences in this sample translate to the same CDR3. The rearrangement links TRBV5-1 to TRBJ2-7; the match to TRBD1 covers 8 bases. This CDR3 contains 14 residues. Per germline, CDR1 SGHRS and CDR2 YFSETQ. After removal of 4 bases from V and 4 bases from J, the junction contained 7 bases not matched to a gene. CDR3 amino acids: CASSNGQGLYEQYF. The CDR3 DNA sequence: TGCGCCAGCAGCAATGGACAGGGTTTGTACGAGCAGTACTTC.

The CDR3 DNA sequence: TGTGCTAGTGGTCAAAGCCCCAAAACCGGGGAGCTGTTTTTT. It is translated as CASGQSPKTGELFF. The chain uses TRBV12-5 and TRBJ2-2, with D uncertain. Germline CDR1 is LGHNT and CDR2 is FRNRAP. The CDR3 has 14 amino acids. V was cut by 5 bases and J by 5 bases, with 12 bases left in between.

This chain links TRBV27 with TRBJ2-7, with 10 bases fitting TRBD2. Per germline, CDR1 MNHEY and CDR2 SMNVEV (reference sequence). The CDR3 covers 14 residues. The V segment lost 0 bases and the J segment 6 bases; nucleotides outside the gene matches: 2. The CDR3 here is CASSLSSGRVEQYF. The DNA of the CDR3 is TGTGCCAGCAGTTTATCAAGCGGGAGGGTCGAGCAGTACTTC.

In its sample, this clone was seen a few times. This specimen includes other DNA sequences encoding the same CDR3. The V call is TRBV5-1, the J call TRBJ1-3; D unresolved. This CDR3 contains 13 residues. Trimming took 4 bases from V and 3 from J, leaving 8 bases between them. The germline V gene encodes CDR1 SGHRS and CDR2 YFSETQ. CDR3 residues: CASSRDVGNTIYF. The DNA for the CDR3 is TGCGCCAGCAGCCGGGATGTTGGAAACACCATATATTTT. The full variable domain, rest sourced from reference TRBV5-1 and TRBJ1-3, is KAGVTQTPRYLIKTRGQQVTLSCSPISGHRSVSWYQQTPGQGLQFLFEYFSETQRNKGNFPGRFSGRQFSNSRSEMNVSTLELGDSALYLCASSRDVGNTIYFGEGSWLTVV.

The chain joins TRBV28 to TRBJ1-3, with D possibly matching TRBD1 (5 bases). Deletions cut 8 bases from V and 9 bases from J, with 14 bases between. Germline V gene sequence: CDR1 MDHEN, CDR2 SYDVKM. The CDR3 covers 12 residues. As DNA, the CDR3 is TGTGCCAGCGGGGCTCGGGTCGGCACCATATATTTT. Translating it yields CASGARVGTIYF.

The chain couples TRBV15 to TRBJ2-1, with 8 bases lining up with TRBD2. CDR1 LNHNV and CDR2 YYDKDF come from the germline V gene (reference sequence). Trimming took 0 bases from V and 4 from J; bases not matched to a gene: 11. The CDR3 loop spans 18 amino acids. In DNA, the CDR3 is TGTGCCACCAGCAGAGATTGGGCAAGCGGGAGAACTTACAATGAGCAGTTCTTC. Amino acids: CATSRDWASGRTYNEQFF. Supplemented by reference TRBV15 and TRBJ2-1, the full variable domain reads DAMVIQNPRYQVTQFGKPVTLSCSQTLNHNVMYWYQQKSSQAPKLLFHYYDKDFNNEADTPDNFQSRRPNTSFCFLDIRSPGLGDTAMYLCATSRDWASGRTYNEQFFGPGTRLTVL.

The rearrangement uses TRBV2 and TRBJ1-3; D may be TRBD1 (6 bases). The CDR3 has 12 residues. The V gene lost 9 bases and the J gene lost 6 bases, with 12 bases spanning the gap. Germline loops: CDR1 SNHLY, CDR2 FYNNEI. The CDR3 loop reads CARITGTNTIYF. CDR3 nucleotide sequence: TGTGCCAGAATAACAGGGACAAACACCATATATTTT.

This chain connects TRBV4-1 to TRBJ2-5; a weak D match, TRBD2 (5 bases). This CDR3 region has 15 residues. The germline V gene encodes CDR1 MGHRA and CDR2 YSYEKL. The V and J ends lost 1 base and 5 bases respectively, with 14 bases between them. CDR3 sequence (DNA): TGCGCCAGCAGCCAAGGAATCGGAGGATGGGAGACCCAGTACTTC. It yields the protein CASSQGIGGWETQYF.

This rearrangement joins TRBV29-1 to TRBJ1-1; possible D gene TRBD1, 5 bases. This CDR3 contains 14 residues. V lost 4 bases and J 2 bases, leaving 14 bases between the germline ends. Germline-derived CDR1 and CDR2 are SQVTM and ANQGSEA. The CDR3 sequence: CSVAYSQGNTEAFF. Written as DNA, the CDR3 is TGCAGCGTTGCCTACAGTCAGGGAAACACTGAAGCTTTCTTT.

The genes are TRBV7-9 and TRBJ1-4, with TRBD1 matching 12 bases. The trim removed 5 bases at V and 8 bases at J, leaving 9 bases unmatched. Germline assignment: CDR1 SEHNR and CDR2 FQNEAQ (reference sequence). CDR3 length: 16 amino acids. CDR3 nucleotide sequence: TGTGCCAGCAGCGGTGTGGGACAGGGGGCCCGAGAAAAACTGTTTTTT. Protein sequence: CASSGVGQGAREKLFF.

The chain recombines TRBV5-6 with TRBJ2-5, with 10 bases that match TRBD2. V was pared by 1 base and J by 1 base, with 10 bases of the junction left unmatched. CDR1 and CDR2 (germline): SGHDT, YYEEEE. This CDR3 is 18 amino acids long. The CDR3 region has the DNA TGTGCCAGCAGCTTGTTCGGGTTAGCGGGGGGTCGCCAAGAGACCCAGTACTTC. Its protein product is CASSLFGLAGGRQETQYF.

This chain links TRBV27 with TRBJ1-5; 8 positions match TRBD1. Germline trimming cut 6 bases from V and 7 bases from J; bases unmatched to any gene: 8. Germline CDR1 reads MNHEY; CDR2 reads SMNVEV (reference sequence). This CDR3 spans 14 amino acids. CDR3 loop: CASRNGQGGQPQHF. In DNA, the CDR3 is TGTGCCAGCAGAAACGGACAGGGAGGACAGCCCCAGCATTTT.

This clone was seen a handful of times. DNA for the CDR3: TGTGCCAGCAGTGCTAGCGGGGCTCCCGAGCAGTACTTC. Amino acids: CASSASGAPEQYF. This chain links TRBV7-9 with TRBJ2-7, with 9 bases matching TRBD2. The junction had 6 bases not matched to a gene; V was cut back by 6 bases and J by 6 bases. The CDR3 runs 13 residues. Germline values: CDR1 SEHNR, CDR2 FQNEAQ (reference sequence).

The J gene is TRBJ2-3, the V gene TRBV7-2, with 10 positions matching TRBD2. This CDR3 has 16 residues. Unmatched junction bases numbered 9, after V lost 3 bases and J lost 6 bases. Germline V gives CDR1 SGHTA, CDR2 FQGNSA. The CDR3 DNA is TGTGCCAGCAGCTTTAGGGCTAGCGGGAGTGGTGATACGCAGTATTTT. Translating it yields CASSFRASGSGDTQYF.

The CDR3 DNA follows: TGTGCCAGCAGCCGGGGACTAGCGGGAGGGTTCGATGAGCAGTTCTTC. Its translation: CASSRGLAGGFDEQFF. V and J are TRBV7-9 and TRBJ2-1, with 16 nucleotides matching TRBD2. The germline V gene has CDR1 SEHNR and CDR2 FQNEAQ (reference sequence). The CDR3 is made up of 16 amino acids. V was pared by 5 bases and J by 8 bases, with 6 bases of the junction left unmatched.

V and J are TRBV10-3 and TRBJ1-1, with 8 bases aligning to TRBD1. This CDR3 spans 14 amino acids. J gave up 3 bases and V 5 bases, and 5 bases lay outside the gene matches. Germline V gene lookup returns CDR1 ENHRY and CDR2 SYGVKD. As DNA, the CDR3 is TGTGCCATCAGTTCAGGGGGCGTTGACACTGAAGCTTTCTTT. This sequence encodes CAISSGGVDTEAFF.